Each of the 28 T cell receptor beta chains below was sequenced from the same sample in a study of shared clonotypes between healthy human individuals. This table comes from immunoSEQ multiplex PCR, and its TCRdb copy is limited to in-frame clones, with some not included. The data contain about 2.4 million clones, 80% to 95% of them singletons. The material sequenced was naive CD4+ T cells from PBMCs. Sample subset: CD45RA+ positively selected. These receptors were taken from a man between 18 and 35 years old in good health. Some clones in this sample may be carry-over from other donors' samples.

The rearrangement joins TRBV5-1 to TRBJ1-2, with a tentative D call TRBD1 (6 bases). Trimming removed 4 bases from V and 0 bases from J, with 16 bases in between. This CDR3 has 16 amino acids. Germline CDR1 and CDR2: SGHRS and YFSETQ. The chain's CDR3 is CASSGGHPTSNYGYTF. The CDR3 DNA is TGCGCCAGCAGCGGGGGACACCCTACCTCTAACTATGGCTACACCTTC.

This chain uses TRBV15 with TRBJ2-5; TRBD2 is a possible D gene (6 bases). CDR1 is LNHNV and CDR2 is YYDKDF in the germline V gene (reference sequence). This CDR3 has 12 amino acids. V lost 5 bases and J lost 5, with 9 bases in between. In nucleotides, the CDR3 is TGTGCCACCAGCCCTAGCGCGGAGACCCAGTACTTC. Translating it yields CATSPSAETQYF.

The rearrangement links TRBV5-6 to TRBJ1-1; D is perhaps TRBD1 (6 bases). V was clipped by 4 bases and J by 7 bases, with 17 bases between them. The CDR3 runs to 14 residues. The V gene's germline CDR1 is SGHDT and CDR2 YYEEEE. The CDR3 sequence: CASSSGQGRFEAFF. The CDR3 DNA reads as TGTGCCAGCAGCAGCGGGCAGGGGCGATTTGAAGCTTTCTTT.

This clone has a single count. This sequence joins TRBV12-5 and TRBJ2-1; TRBD2 agrees at 7 bases. CDR1 LGHNT and CDR2 FRNRAP come from the germline V gene. This CDR3 contains 18 residues. Germline trimming cut 0 bases from V and 2 bases from J; bases unmatched to any gene: 10. CDR3 region: CASGLVTLGGSTYNEQFF. The DNA of the CDR3 is TGTGCTAGTGGTTTGGTAACGTTGGGCGGGAGTACCTACAATGAGCAGTTCTTC.

Of note for this clone: This sample includes further DNA sequences coding for the same CDR3. The rearrangement joins TRBV19 to TRBJ2-7, with D perhaps TRBD2 (6 bases). The CDR3 contains 15 residues. Trimming cost V 1 base and J 0 bases, with 10 bases left between them. CDR1 and CDR2 (germline): LNHDA, SQIVND (reference sequence). CDR3 amino acids: CASSIVAGSSYEQYF. CDR3 nucleotide sequence: TGTGCCAGTAGTATAGTGGCGGGGAGCTCCTACGAGCAGTACTTC.

This clone was found a few times. The CDR3 is CASSIERTSGPYEQYF. In nucleotides, the CDR3 is TGTGCCAGTAGTATAGAAAGGACTAGCGGACCCTACGAGCAGTACTTC. The J gene is TRBJ2-7, the V gene TRBV19; 10 nucleotides agree with TRBD2. The CDR3 loop spans 16 amino acids. From germline, CDR1 is LNHDA and CDR2 SQIVND (reference sequence). With V trimmed by 0 bases and J by 2 bases, 4 bases remained unmatched.

The CDR3 spells CASSLSPGTGVEAFF. In DNA, the CDR3 is TGTGCCAGCAGCTTATCCCCCGGGACAGGGGTTGAAGCTTTCTTT. The chain employs TRBV7-3 and TRBJ1-1; 10 bases are a match to TRBD1. Germline V gene data show CDR1 as SGHTA and CDR2 as FQGTGA. This CDR3 is 15 amino acids long. With 2 bases clipped from V and 7 bases from J, the junction kept 7 bases outside the gene matches.

This clone occurred once. The chain uses TRBV15 and TRBJ2-1, with D perhaps TRBD2 (6 bases). Germline V gene sequence: CDR1 LNHNV, CDR2 YYDKDF (reference sequence). Trimming shortened V by 1 base and J by 2 bases, and 15 bases separated the two germline ends. The CDR3 totals 17 residues. CDR3 nucleotides: TGTGCCACCAGCAGAGGTAGTGGGAGGAGGACCTACAATGAGCAGTTCTTC. Amino acids: CATSRGSGRRTYNEQFF.

This clone appeared once. J is TRBJ2-1 and V is TRBV6-4; perhaps TRBD2 as D (6 bases). Trimming removed 7 bases at V and 5 bases at J, with 12 bases between. The germline gives CDR1 MRHNA, CDR2 SNTAGT. CDR3 length: 13 amino acids. CDR3 coding DNA: TGTGCCAGCATTCGGAAGCGGGACAATGAGCAGTTCTTC. It is translated as CASIRKRDNEQFF.

The chain recombines TRBV7-6 with TRBJ2-3; no clear D gene. Between the trimmed V and J ends, which lost 1 base and 6 bases, there was a span of 11 bases. Germline CDR1 and CDR2: SGHVS and FNYEAQ. The CDR3 is 14 residues long. The CDR3 nucleotides are TGTGCCAGCAGCTTAGAGCTTAAACCTGATACGCAGTATTTT. It specifies CASSLELKPDTQYF. Complete variable domain (other parts from reference TRBV7-6 and TRBJ2-3): GAGVSQSPRYKVTKRGQDVALRCDPISGHVSLYWYRQALGQGPEFLTYFNYEAQQDKSGLPNDRFSAERPEGSISTLTIQRTEQRDSAMYRCASSLELKPDTQYFGPGTRLTVL.

This chain uses TRBV18 with TRBJ1-2, with D possibly being TRBD1 (5 bases). The CDR3 totals 15 residues. Germline lookup yields CDR1 KGHSH and CDR2 LQKENI. V lost 4 bases to trimming and J lost 8 bases, with 20 bases between them. The CDR3 sequence is CASSLGPGEAKGYTF. CDR3 sequence (DNA): TGTGCCAGCTCACTCGGCCCGGGGGAAGCGAAGGGCTACACCTTC.

In DNA, the CDR3 is TGCAGCGTTGAGGGGAACAGTGCCACCTACAATGAGCAGTTCTTC. It yields the protein CSVEGNSATYNEQFF. The chain uses TRBV29-1 and TRBJ2-1; D is unresolved. This CDR3 comprises 15 residues. The germline V gene encodes CDR1 SQVTM and CDR2 ANQGSEA. The V end lost 3 bases, the J end lost 2 bases, and 14 bases lay between the germline ends.

The chain joins TRBV19 to TRBJ2-7; the match to TRBD2 covers 11 bases. The trim removed 1 base at V and 2 bases at J, leaving 4 bases unmatched. The CDR3 has 16 residues. Germline CDR1 is LNHDA and CDR2 is SQIVND (reference sequence). The CDR3 loop reads CASSIGGLAETYEQYF. CDR3 nucleotide sequence: TGTGCCAGTAGTATAGGGGGACTAGCGGAAACCTACGAGCAGTACTTC.

The DNA of the CDR3 is TGTGCCATCAGTGACGGGTGGAGGGAGGGAGTGACAGATACGCAGTATTTT. Translating gives CAISDGWREGVTDTQYF. The V and J genes are TRBV10-3 and TRBJ2-3; the match to TRBD2 covers 7 bases. J gave up 3 bases and V 3 bases, and 12 bases lay outside the gene matches. CDR1 and CDR2 (germline): ENHRY, SYGVKD. The CDR3 has 17 amino acids.

The CDR3: CASSNQGPNSPLHF. In nucleotides, the CDR3 is TGTGCCAGTAGTAATCAGGGGCCCAATTCACCCCTCCACTTT. This chain connects TRBV19 to TRBJ1-6; D possibly corresponds to TRBD1 (6 bases). V was shortened by 4 bases and J by 7 bases, with 11 bases between the two germline ends. Per the germline V gene, CDR1 is LNHDA and CDR2 is SQIVND (reference sequence). The CDR3 loop spans 14 amino acids.

For the CDR3, the DNA is TGTGCCAGCAGCCAAGGTGGGTCCTACGAGCAGTACTTC. Translated, it gives CASSQGGSYEQYF. The gene calls are TRBV5-6 and TRBJ2-7, with unresolved D. From germline, CDR1 is SGHDT and CDR2 YYEEEE. V was clipped by 4 bases and J by 1 base, with 9 bases between them. The CDR3 is 13 amino acids.

V usage is TRBV4-2 and J usage is TRBJ2-7; D tentatively reads TRBD1 or TRBD2 (6 bases each). Germline assignment: CDR1 LGHNA and CDR2 YNFKEQ. Trimming pared 4 bases from V and 4 bases from J, leaving 20 bases between. The CDR3 consists of 16 residues. In nucleotides, the CDR3 is TGTGCCAGCAGCCGCGAAGGCGGGACATTTGATTACGAGCAGTACTTC. Its translation is CASSREGGTFDYEQYF.

V gene TRBV28 combines with J gene TRBJ1-5; D unclear. Germline CDR1 and CDR2: MDHEN and SYDVKM. Trimming left V 1 base short and J 10 bases short, with 8 bases between. This CDR3 has 12 amino acids. CDR3 residues: CASSLSVGPQHF. For the CDR3, the DNA is TGTGCCAGCAGTTTATCGGTGGGCCCCCAGCATTTT.

The CDR3 bases are TGTGCCAGCAGCTCCACGACTAGCGGGAGGGCAACAGATACGCAGTATTTT. Its translation is CASSSTTSGRATDTQYF. V gene TRBV9 combines with J gene TRBJ2-3; TRBD2 matches 14 bases. Germline values: CDR1 SGDLS, CDR2 YYNGEE. The CDR3 is 17 residues long. V was pared by 4 bases and J by 3 bases, with 7 bases of the junction left unmatched.

The rearrangement links TRBV28 to TRBJ1-2; 8 bases align to TRBD1. J was trimmed by 0 bases and V by 2 bases; bases with no gene match: 5. This CDR3 has 16 amino acids. CDR1 is MDHEN, CDR2 SYDVKM, per germline. DNA of the CDR3: TGTGCCAGCAGTTTAGCAGGGGGCAGAACTAACTATGGCTACACCTTC. It codes for CASSLAGGRTNYGYTF.

The rearrangement uses TRBV5-1 and TRBJ2-7, with D possibly being TRBD2 (6 bases). CDR1 and CDR2 (germline): SGHRS, YFSETQ. The V end was cut by 1 base, the J end by 5 bases, with 19 bases between. The CDR3 totals 16 residues. CDR3 nucleotide sequence: TGCGCCAGCAGCTTGTTCACTGGTGGAGGGAACCACGAGCAGTACTTC. Protein product: CASSLFTGGGNHEQYF. Together with reference TRBV5-1 and TRBJ2-7, the CDR3 gives the full variable domain: KAGVTQTPRYLIKTRGQQVTLSCSPISGHRSVSWYQQTPGQGLQFLFEYFSETQRNKGNFPGRFSGRQFSNSRSEMNVSTLELGDSALYLCASSLFTGGGNHEQYFGPGTRLTVT.

Notes on this clone: Additional DNA sequences in this sample encode the identical CDR3. V and J are TRBV5-1 and TRBJ1-1, with D possibly being TRBD1 (6 bases). V was pared by 3 bases and J by 0 bases, with 9 bases between. CDR1 and CDR2 from the germline V gene are SGHRS and YFSETQ. The CDR3 is 14 residues long. The CDR3 spells CASSSTGMNTEAFF. The CDR3 nucleotides read TGCGCCAGCAGCTCCACAGGGATGAACACTGAAGCTTTCTTT. Complete variable domain (other parts from reference TRBV5-1 and TRBJ1-1): KAGVTQTPRYLIKTRGQQVTLSCSPISGHRSVSWYQQTPGQGLQFLFEYFSETQRNKGNFPGRFSGRQFSNSRSEMNVSTLELGDSALYLCASSSTGMNTEAFFGQGTRLTVV.

V usage is TRBV9 and J usage is TRBJ2-2; 9 nucleotides agree with TRBD2. The CDR3 is 15 amino acids. V lost 5 bases to trimming and J lost 6 bases; unmatched junction nucleotides: 8. Germline CDR1 reads SGDLS; CDR2 reads YYNGEE. The CDR3 region is CASRGGAGGPGELFF. In DNA, the CDR3 is TGTGCCAGCAGGGGCGGAGCGGGAGGTCCCGGGGAGCTGTTTTTT.

Here the CDR3 reads CASSLGGGLDQPQHF. The CDR3 region has the DNA TGCGCCAGCAGCTTGGGGGGAGGGCTGGACCAGCCCCAGCATTTT. The chain carries TRBV5-1 and TRBJ1-5, with D uncertain. Germline V CDR1 and CDR2: SGHRS, YFSETQ. The ends were cut back, 0 bases at V and 7 bases at J, with 14 bases in the middle. The length of the CDR3 is 15 residues.

The rearrangement uses TRBV4-1 and TRBJ2-1, with D possibly matching TRBD2 (5 bases). V shed 8 bases and J shed 3 bases, with 14 bases lying between them. Germline lookup yields CDR1 MGHRA and CDR2 YSYEKL. This CDR3 is 14 amino acids long. This CDR3 reads CASGDYSDYNEQFF. For the CDR3, the DNA is TGCGCCAGCGGCGACTATAGCGACTACAATGAGCAGTTCTTC.

This clone was seen just once. Other nucleotide sequences from this sample produce the same CDR3. This chain uses TRBV7-6 with TRBJ2-2; 11 bases agree with TRBD1. CDR1 and CDR2 from the germline V gene are SGHVS and FNYEAQ. The V segment lost 5 bases and the J segment 5 bases; nucleotides outside the gene matches: 4. The CDR3 is 15 residues long. CDR3 in DNA: TGTGCCAGCAGCCAGGGACAGGGGGGAACCGGGGAGCTGTTTTTT. Translating gives CASSQGQGGTGELFF.

The genes are TRBV20-1 and TRBJ2-3, with unresolved D. The CDR3 length is 10 residues. Trimming removed 8 bases at V and 2 bases at J, with 5 bases between. Germline V gene sequence: CDR1 DFQATT, CDR2 SNEGSKA (reference sequence). The CDR3 nucleotides are TGCAGTTTTGCCACAGATACGCAGTATTTT. This sequence encodes CSFATDTQYF.

The rearrangement uses TRBV29-1 and TRBJ2-1; D is undetermined. The CDR3 is 12 residues long. V lost 5 bases to trimming and J lost 7 bases, with 12 bases between them. Germline V gene sequence: CDR1 SQVTM, CDR2 ANQGSEA. The CDR3 region is CSVSWDRNEQFF. The CDR3 DNA reads as TGCAGCGTTTCCTGGGATCGGAATGAGCAGTTCTTC.